These T cell receptor beta chains were read from a single sample in a study of shared clonotypes between healthy human individuals. The protocol was immunoSEQ multiplex PCR, while the TCRdb copy is restricted to in-frame clones and leaves out a portion. The table records about 1.5 million clones, around 98% of them present only once. Sequenced input: naive CD4+ T cells sorted from blood. The receptors were sampled from a young man in good health. The conserved cysteine and the conserved F or W are not part of the CDR3 here. A D gene is named only where the DNA matches it firmly.

d_gene: .; v_gene: TRBV5-1; CDR3aa: ASQWGYEQY
d_gene: TRBD2; v_gene: TRBV7-2; CDR3aa: ASSQTSGRVGETQY
d_gene: TRBD2; v_gene: TRBV28; CDR3aa: ASSLTGRTYQETQY
d_gene: TRBD2; v_gene: TRBV11-2; CDR3aa: ASSSYLAGVSGELF
d_gene: .; v_gene: TRBV7-3; CDR3aa: ASSFFGGTNTGELF
d_gene: .; v_gene: TRBV5-1; CDR3aa: ASSLGLADLNEQF
d_gene: .; v_gene: TRBV11-3; CDR3aa: ASRGAGELF
d_gene: .; v_gene: TRBV7-8; CDR3aa: ASNEAASSYEQY
d_gene: .; v_gene: TRBV7-9; CDR3aa: ASSFYRTVSYNEQF
d_gene: .; v_gene: TRBV5-1; CDR3aa: ASTSRQGMETQY
d_gene: TRBD1; v_gene: TRBV28; CDR3aa: ASTETGGHTEAF
d_gene: .; v_gene: TRBV11-2; CDR3aa: ASQMGGPLNYGYT
d_gene: .; v_gene: TRBV5-4; CDR3aa: ASSLARVGGFDTQY
d_gene: .; v_gene: TRBV11-2; CDR3aa: ASSSNRPGRSSYNEQF
d_gene: .; v_gene: TRBV2; CDR3aa: ASRMAVSGSGTGELF
d_gene: .; v_gene: TRBV5-5; CDR3aa: ASSLDFRSDTQY
d_gene: TRBD1; v_gene: TRBV28; CDR3aa: ASSLLGGVEAF
d_gene: TRBD1; v_gene: TRBV5-1; CDR3aa: ASSLSRRDRAPGYT
d_gene: TRBD2; v_gene: TRBV7-2; CDR3aa: ASSLFAAAGGLLGQY
d_gene: .; v_gene: TRBV28; CDR3aa: ASTLVGSYGYT
d_gene: .; v_gene: TRBV5-5; CDR3aa: ASSTYEKLF
d_gene: TRBD2; v_gene: TRBV2; CDR3aa: AGRTSPGAQY
d_gene: .; v_gene: TRBV11-1; CDR3aa: ASSLGGPQWDEQF
d_gene: .; v_gene: TRBV30; CDR3aa: AWTRGSYGYT
d_gene: TRBD2; v_gene: TRBV2; CDR3aa: ASSDRGVSYNEQF
d_gene: .; v_gene: TRBV2; CDR3aa: ASTQEIVSTDTQY
d_gene: TRBD2; v_gene: TRBV5-1; CDR3aa: ASNLSNPHLRLAGGSTGELF
d_gene: TRBD2; v_gene: TRBV10-3; CDR3aa: AIRAGAGTSGFSYEQY
d_gene: .; v_gene: TRBV7-9; CDR3aa: ASSSETRYEQY
d_gene: .; v_gene: TRBV7-3; CDR3aa: ASSFRPLPNTGELF
d_gene: .; v_gene: TRBV28; CDR3aa: ASSSPATGPNTEAF
d_gene: .; v_gene: TRBV21-1; CDR3aa: ASNPGNTEAF
d_gene: .; v_gene: TRBV2; CDR3aa: ASSDLRNEQF
d_gene: .; v_gene: TRBV5-1; CDR3aa: ASSAESSGANVLT
d_gene: .; v_gene: TRBV18; CDR3aa: ASSDYSGSTGELF
d_gene: .; v_gene: TRBV7-9; CDR3aa: ASSPSGQRETQY
d_gene: TRBD1; v_gene: TRBV6-1; CDR3aa: ASSWTGYSTDTQY
d_gene: .; v_gene: TRBV2; CDR3aa: ASSARWADTEAF
d_gene: .; v_gene: TRBV2; CDR3aa: ASSRQETQY
d_gene: TRBD1; v_gene: TRBV2; CDR3aa: ASRRQGTNTGELF
d_gene: .; v_gene: TRBV5-1; CDR3aa: ASSLGGADTGELF
d_gene: .; v_gene: TRBV25-1; CDR3aa: ASSLRESGELF
d_gene: TRBD1; v_gene: TRBV7-9; CDR3aa: ASSPGWTGALDNEQF
d_gene: .; v_gene: TRBV5-1; CDR3aa: ASSFGAGNTIY
d_gene: .; v_gene: TRBV2; CDR3aa: ASSGSQGGEQF
d_gene: .; v_gene: TRBV7-7; CDR3aa: ASSPQGYNEQF
d_gene: TRBD1; v_gene: TRBV5-5; CDR3aa: ASSLGQGPEKLF
d_gene: TRBD2; v_gene: TRBV5-4; CDR3aa: ASSLVGTSGIETQY
d_gene: .; v_gene: TRBV6-5; CDR3aa: ASRMETYGYT
d_gene: TRBD1; v_gene: TRBV29-1; CDR3aa: SVWGQGDYEQY